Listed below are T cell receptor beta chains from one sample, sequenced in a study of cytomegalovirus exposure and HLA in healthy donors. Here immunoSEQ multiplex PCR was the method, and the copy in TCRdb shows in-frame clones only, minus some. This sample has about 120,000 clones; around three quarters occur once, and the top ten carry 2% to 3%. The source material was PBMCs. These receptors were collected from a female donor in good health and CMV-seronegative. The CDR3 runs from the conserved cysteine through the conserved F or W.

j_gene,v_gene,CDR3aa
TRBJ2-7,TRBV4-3,CASSQEGRGSYEQYF
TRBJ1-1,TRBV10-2,CASSLGGLNTEAFF
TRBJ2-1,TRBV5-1,CASSLEPGGPGNEQFF
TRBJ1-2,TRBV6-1,CASSEVGVRYGYTF
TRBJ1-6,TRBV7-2,CASSFSPGQGISPLHF
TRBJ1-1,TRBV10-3,CAISGPGAVVAFF
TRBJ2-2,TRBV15,CATSRETSGGTGELFF
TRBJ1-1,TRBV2,CASREVSGGGEAFF
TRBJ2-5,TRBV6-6,CASSYGASGTQETQYF
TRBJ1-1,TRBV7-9,CASINEGGGNTEAFF
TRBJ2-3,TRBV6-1,CATNWGGGYTDTQYF
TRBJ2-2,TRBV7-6,CASSLAIRGQGALGELFF
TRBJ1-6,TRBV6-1,CASSDRRDRFNSPLHF
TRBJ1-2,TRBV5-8,CASSVGGQGNYGYTF
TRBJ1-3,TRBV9,CASSVSGGSGNTIYF
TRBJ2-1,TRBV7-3,CASSSSGLAGGDEQFF
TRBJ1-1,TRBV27,CASIGTEAFF
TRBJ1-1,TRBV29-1,CSVEAGRSEAFF
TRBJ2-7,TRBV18,CASSPQDRLKTYEQYF
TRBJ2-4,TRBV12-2,CASRSREGAKNIQYF
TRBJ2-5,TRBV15,CATSRDIRGGEETQYF
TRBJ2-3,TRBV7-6,CASSLAGGKDTQYF
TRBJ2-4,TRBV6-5,CASGPSGQGNIQYF
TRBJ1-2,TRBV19,CASSMDSTYGYTF
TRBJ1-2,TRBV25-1,CASSPSGGAGPLTGYTF
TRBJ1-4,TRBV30,CALGPAGGVSEKLFF
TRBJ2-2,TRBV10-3,CAIDSTGNTGELFF
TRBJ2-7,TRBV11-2,CASSLQIQGNYEQYF
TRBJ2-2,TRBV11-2,CASSYTLIRVNPNTGELFF
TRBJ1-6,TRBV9,CASSVGGQSNSPLHF
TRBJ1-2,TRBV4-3,CASSQDSTGDYGYTF
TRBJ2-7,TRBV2,CASSPRYEQYF
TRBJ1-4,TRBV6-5,CASTLYRGQNEKLFF
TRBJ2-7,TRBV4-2,CASSQVAPRASSLYEQYF
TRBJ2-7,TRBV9,CASSVGQSSYEQYF
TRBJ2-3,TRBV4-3,CASSLLLTDTQYF
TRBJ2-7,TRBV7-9,CASSYSGGRSYEQYF
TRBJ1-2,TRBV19,CASSIEVTAYGYTF
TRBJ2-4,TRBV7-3,CASSSGTGVDIQYF
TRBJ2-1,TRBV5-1,CASSGGGGGVNEQFF
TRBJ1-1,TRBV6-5,CASSYSGVANTEAFF
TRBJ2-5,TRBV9,CASSVGDSGGASETQYF
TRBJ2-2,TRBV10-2,CASSEPPDYRRGELFF
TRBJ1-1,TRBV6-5,CASSLPGQGGSEAFF
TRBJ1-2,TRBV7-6,CASSNGQGTYGYTF
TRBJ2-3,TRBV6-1,CASRRLAGDVDTQYF
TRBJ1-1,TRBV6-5,CASGSGSEAFF
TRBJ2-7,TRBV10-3,CAIRDLRGSYEQYF
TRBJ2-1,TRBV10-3,CATLSGGDNEQFF
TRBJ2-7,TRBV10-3,CAISVGQGAYEQYF
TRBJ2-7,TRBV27,CASSPNDNLYEQYF
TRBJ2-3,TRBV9,CASSRRGQAPDTQYF
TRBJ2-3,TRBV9,CASSVRGLETDTQYF